The present T cell receptor (beta chain) was sequenced within a study of shared clonotypes between healthy human individuals. General study results and limits: Clonotype sharing across several donors was observed for 4% to 5.5% of naive CD4 clonotypes. Estimated richness was generally greater in naive than memory subsets.

Libraries were prepared by immunoSEQ multiplex PCR; TCRdb keeps only in-frame clonotypes and omits some of them. The sample lists 2.5 million or so clones, about 92% occurring once. Points on this clone: Its antigen is not identified.

This receptor was identified in a man aged 18 to 35 in good health. Sequencing was done on a sample of naive CD4+ T cells sorted from blood. Specified subset: CD45RA+ positively selected.

The CDR3 reads CASSFPGQMNTEAFF. CDR3 nucleotides: TGTGCCAGCAGTTTCCCGGGCCAAATGAACACTGAAGCTTTCTTT. The V call is TRBV6-6, the J call TRBJ1-1, with D hard to call. This CDR3 has 15 amino acids. The V and J ends lost 4 bases and 0 bases respectively, with 12 bases between them. The germline V gene has CDR1 MNHNY and CDR2 SVGAGI (reference sequence).